A selection of T cell receptor beta chains follows, all from one sample in a study of early T cells in non-severe SARS-CoV-2 infection. TCRdb independently ran MiXCR on the 5' RACE reads; one entry per CDR3 protein. Seen here are 80,000 to 95,000 distinct CDR3 sequences, roughly 15% observed once, and the top ten hold 5.1%. This specimen was whole blood, taken at baseline. The source is an adult who was a healthcare worker with PCR-confirmed SARS-CoV-2 infection or an uninfected control (not recorded which). Each CDR3 is given with its conserved first and last residue.

J gene | V gene | CDR3 protein
TRBJ2-1 | TRBV3-1 | CASSWTNPGYNEQFF
TRBJ2-3 | TRBV6-6 | CASSYPSGRREDTQYF
TRBJ2-1 | TRBV7-2 | CASSLMLGHNEQFF
TRBJ2-1 | TRBV4-3 | CASSQDGGPSAPLYNEQFF
TRBJ1-1 | TRBV28 | CASSQDRPNTEAFF
TRBJ2-5 | TRBV5-1 | CASSLAAPGAQYF
TRBJ2-3 | TRBV7-9 | CASSPLRAGVGTDTQYF
TRBJ2-5 | TRBV12-3/TRBV12-4 | CASSLRSGAETQYF
TRBJ1-2 | TRBV12-3/TRBV12-4 | CASSLGSTAYGYTF
TRBJ2-1 | TRBV7-2 | CASRLTSGRAYNEQFF